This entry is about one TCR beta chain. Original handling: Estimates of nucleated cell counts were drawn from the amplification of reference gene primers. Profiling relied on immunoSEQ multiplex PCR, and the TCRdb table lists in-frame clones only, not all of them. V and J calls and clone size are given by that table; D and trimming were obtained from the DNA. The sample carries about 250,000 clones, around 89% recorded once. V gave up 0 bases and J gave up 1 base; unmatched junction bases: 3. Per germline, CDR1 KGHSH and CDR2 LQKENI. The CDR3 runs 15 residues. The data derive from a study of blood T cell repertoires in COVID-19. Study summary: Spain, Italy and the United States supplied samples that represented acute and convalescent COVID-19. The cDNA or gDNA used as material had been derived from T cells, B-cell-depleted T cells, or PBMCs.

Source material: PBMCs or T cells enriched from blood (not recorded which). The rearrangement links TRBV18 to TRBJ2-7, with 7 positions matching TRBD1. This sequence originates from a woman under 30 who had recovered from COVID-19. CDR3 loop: CASSPPGTASYEQYF. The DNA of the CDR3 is TGTGCCAGCTCACCACCAGGGACAGCTTCCTACGAGCAGTACTTC. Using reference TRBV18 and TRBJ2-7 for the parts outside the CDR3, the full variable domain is NAGVMQNPRHLVRRRGQEARLRCSPMKGHSHVYWYRQLPEEGLKFMVYLQKENIIDESGMPKERFSAEFPKEGPSILRIQQVVRGDSAAYFCASSPPGTASYEQYFGPGTRLTVT.